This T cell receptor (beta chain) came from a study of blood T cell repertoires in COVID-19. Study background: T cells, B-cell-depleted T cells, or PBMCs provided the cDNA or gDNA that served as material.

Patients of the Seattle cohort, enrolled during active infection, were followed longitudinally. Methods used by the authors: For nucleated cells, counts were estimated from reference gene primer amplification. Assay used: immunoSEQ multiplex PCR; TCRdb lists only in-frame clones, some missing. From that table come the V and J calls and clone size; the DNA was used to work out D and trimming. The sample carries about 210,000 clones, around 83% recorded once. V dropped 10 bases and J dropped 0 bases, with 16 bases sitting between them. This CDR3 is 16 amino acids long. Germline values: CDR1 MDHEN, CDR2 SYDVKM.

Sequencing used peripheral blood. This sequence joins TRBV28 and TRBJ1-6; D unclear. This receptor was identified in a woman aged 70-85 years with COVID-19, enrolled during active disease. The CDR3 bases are TGTGCCACCACCTTTTCGGGTAGCTCCTATAATTCACCCCTCCACTTT. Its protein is CATTFSGSSYNSPLHF.